The clone carrying this T cell receptor (beta chain) was detected a few times. No antigen is known for it. This entry belongs to a study of cytomegalovirus exposure and HLA in healthy donors. The wider study: Around 81% of roughly 400 genotyped donors fell in the Caucasian-associated ancestry cluster. Study-wide results and limits: Cytomegalovirus-associated status was assigned to 164 TCR beta chains. Roughly uniform sequencing depth across donors was assumed, possibly incorrectly.

The primer mix had 60 Vbeta and 13 Jbeta primers. The assay was immunoSEQ multiplex PCR, and TCRdb's table has in-frame clones only and misses some. Seen here are around 150,000 clones, about two thirds observed once, and the top ten hold more than 9%. V lost 1 base to trimming and J lost 1 base, with 11 bases between them. CDR3 length equals 15 residues. CDR1 and CDR2 (germline): GTSNPN, SVGIG (reference sequence). The chain combines TRBV30 with TRBJ1-5; TRBD1 might be the D (6 bases). This TCR derives from a young man in good health and CMV-seropositive. The material sequenced was PBMCs. The DNA for the CDR3 is TGTGCCTGGAGTGGACAGGACGTGAGCAATCAGCCCCAGCATTTT. As protein: CAWSGQDVSNQPQHF. Combining the CDR3 with reference TRBV30 and TRBJ1-5 gives the whole variable domain SQTIHQWPATLVQPVGSPLSLECTVEGTSNPNLYWYRQAAGRGLQLLFYSVGIGQISSEVPQNLSASRPQDRQFILSSKKLLLSDSGFYLCAWSGQDVSNQPQHFGDGTRLSIL.